The T cell receptor (beta chain) described here comes from a study of blood T cell repertoires in COVID-19. This CDR3 is built from 13 residues. The V end was cut by 2 bases, the J end by 6 bases, with 11 bases between. Germline V gene sequence: CDR1 WNHNN, CDR2 SYGVQD (reference sequence). Repertoires were generated with immunoSEQ multiplex PCR, while TCRdb's copy carries only in-frame clones and drops some. The sample contains about 180,000 clones, approximately 87% of which appear only once. The receptor was isolated from a man in his sixties or seventies with active or convalescent COVID-19. Sequenced input: peripheral blood. This rearrangement joins TRBV10-1 to TRBJ2-7; D may be TRBD2 (6 bases). CDR3 region: CASSEIIGGEQYF. Here the CDR3 DNA reads TGCGCCAGCAGTGAGATTATCGGGGGCGAGCAGTACTTC.